The rows below give T cell receptor beta chains drawn from one sample of a study of blood T cell repertoires in COVID-19. Assay: immunoSEQ multiplex PCR; the TCRdb copy retains only in-frame clones and omits some. The sample records 200,000 to 250,000 clones, 84% being singletons. What was sequenced was PBMCs or T cells enriched from blood (not recorded which). The source is a man between 60 and 75 years old who had recovered from COVID-19. The CDR3 runs from the conserved cysteine through the conserved F or W. The order of the fields is D gene, clone size, V gene, J gene, CDR3 protein, CDR3 DNA. D genes are given only for firm matches. The size entry is marked missing in some rows and otherwise reads once, few, many or a size class.

-	once	TRBV19	TRBJ1-5	CASGAGNRNQPQHF	TGTGCCAGTGGTGCAGGCAACCGGAATCAGCCCCAGCATTTT
TRBD2	-	TRBV19	TRBJ2-5	CASSIGGTSGGQETQYF	TGTGCCAGTAGTATAGGCGGGACTAGCGGGGGGCAAGAGACCCAGTACTTC
TRBD2	-	TRBV3-1/TRBV3-2	TRBJ2-1	CASSQVLAGGNNEQFF	TGTGCCAGCAGCCAAGTCCTAGCGGGGGGAAACAATGAGCAGTTCTTC
TRBD1	-	TRBV7-7	TRBJ2-1	CASSPQGGEQFF	TGTGCTAGCAGTCCACAGGGGGGTGAGCAGTTCTTC
TRBD1	-	TRBV18	TRBJ1-2	CASSAGQDYGYTF	TGTGCCAGCTCAGCGGGACAGGACTATGGCTACACCTTC
-	-	TRBV7-2	TRBJ1-3	CASSLWSGDGRNTIYF	TGTGCCAGCAGCTTATGGAGCGGGGACGGTAGAAACACCATATATTTT
-	once	TRBV10-3	TRBJ2-7	CATKKLGQTSYEQYF	TGTGCCACAAAAAAACTCGGACAAACGTCCTACGAGCAGTACTTC
TRBD2	few	TRBV18	TRBJ2-1	CASSPKGLAGGGEQFF	TGTGCCAGCTCACCAAAGGGACTAGCGGGGGGCGGTGAGCAGTTCTTC
TRBD1	-	TRBV5-4	TRBJ1-6	CASSPGDRNNSPLHF	TGTGCCAGCAGCCCGGGGGACAGGAACAATTCACCCCTCCACTTT
-	-	TRBV3-1/TRBV3-2	TRBJ1-1	CASSRLDGGEAFF	TGTGCCAGCAGCCGATTGGACGGGGGTGAAGCTTTCTTT
-	-	TRBV19	TRBJ1-3	CASSMSGNTIYF	TGTGCCAGTAGTATGTCAGGAAACACCATATATTTT
TRBD2	once	TRBV7-3	TRBJ2-3	CASSPGTSGNTDTQYF	TGTGCCAGCAGCCCGGGGACTAGCGGGAACACAGATACGCAGTATTTT
TRBD1	-	TRBV19	TRBJ2-1	CASSIDRDNEQFF	TGTGCCAGTAGTATTGACAGGGACAATGAGCAGTTCTTC
-	-	TRBV11-2	TRBJ1-1	CASSYSTGSAFF	TGTGCCAGCAGCTATTCGACAGGCTCAGCTTTCTTT
-	-	TRBV7-9	TRBJ1-1	CASSLRGLGGEAFF	TGTGCCAGCAGCTTAAGGGGTCTCGGCGGTGAAGCTTTCTTT
-	-	TRBV20-1	TRBJ2-1	CSARGQEQFF	TGCAGTGCTAGAGGTCAAGAGCAGTTCTTC
TRBD1	-	TRBV5-1	TRBJ1-1	CANPGQGASEAFF	TGCGCCAACCCGGGACAGGGGGCAAGTGAAGCTTTCTTT
TRBD1	-	TRBV6-2/TRBV6-3	TRBJ2-7	CASSYPSTGNYEQYF	TGTGCCAGCAGTTACCCGTCGACAGGGAACTACGAGCAGTACTTC
-	-	TRBV7-9	TRBJ1-1	CASSLLQGNTEAFF	TGTGCCAGCAGCTTGTTACAGGGGAACACTGAAGCTTTCTTT
TRBD1	-	TRBV19	TRBJ1-1	CASSKGQRLNTEAFF	TGTGCCAGTAGTAAGGGACAGAGATTGAACACTGAAGCTTTCTTT
TRBD1	-	TRBV5-1	TRBJ1-2	CASSPGTGSYGYTF	TGCGCCAGCAGCCCTGGGACAGGAAGCTATGGCTACACCTTC
-	-	TRBV7-2	TRBJ2-3	CASSLVPGMLTDTQYF	TGTGCCAGCAGCTTAGTCCCAGGAATGTTGACAGATACGCAGTATTTT
-	-	TRBV10-2	TRBJ1-1	CASSEGQMNTEAFF	TGCGCCAGCAGTGAGGGACAGATGAACACTGAAGCTTTCTTT
TRBD1	-	TRBV19	TRBJ2-2	CASSNTDRDTGELFF	TGTGCCAGTAGTAACACCGACAGGGACACCGGGGAGCTGTTTTTT
-	-	TRBV7-2	TRBJ1-1	CASRHRRGSDTEAFF	TGTGCCAGCAGACACAGGAGGGGATCTGACACTGAAGCTTTCTTT
TRBD2	-	TRBV7-9	TRBJ2-5	CASSLVLAGMETQYF	TGTGCCAGCAGCTTAGTACTAGCGGGCATGGAGACCCAGTACTTC
-	-	TRBV24-1	TRBJ2-3	CATSGIGGGTQYF	TGTGCCACCAGTGGGATCGGGGGAGGCACGCAGTATTTT
TRBD1	-	TRBV27	TRBJ2-7	CASSTGTGAYEQYF	TGTGCCAGCTCAACCGGGACAGGGGCCTACGAGCAGTACTTC
-	-	TRBV4-2	TRBJ2-7	CASSQAAGRNEQYF	TGTGCCAGCAGCCAAGCGGCAGGGCGGAACGAGCAGTACTTC
-	-	TRBV21-1	TRBJ2-7	CASSKEGQGARDEQYF	TGTGCCAGCAGCAAAGAAGGACAGGGGGCAAGGGATGAGCAGTACTTC
-	-	TRBV30	TRBJ1-1	CAWSGWGKEAFF	TGTGCCTGGAGTGGGTGGGGCAAAGAAGCTTTCTTT
TRBD1	-	TRBV2	TRBJ2-7	CASRTTGGPYEQYF	TGTGCCAGCAGAACGACAGGGGGCCCCTACGAGCAGTACTTC
TRBD1	-	TRBV10-1	TRBJ1-4	CASNQDRGPEKLFF	TGCGCCAGCAACCAGGACAGGGGGCCTGAAAAACTGTTTTTT
TRBD2	once	TRBV7-9	TRBJ2-2	CASRQASGGSNTGELFF	TGTGCCAGCAGACAAGCCAGCGGGGGGTCGAACACCGGGGAGCTGTTTTTT
TRBD1	-	TRBV6-5	TRBJ1-2	CASIDREVGGYTF	TGTGCCAGCATAGACAGGGAGGTTGGTGGCTACACCTTC
TRBD1	-	TRBV7-9	TRBJ1-6	CASSWDRAFSPLHF	TGTGCCAGCAGCTGGGACAGGGCCTTTTCACCCCTCCACTTT
-	-	TRBV7-9	TRBJ1-3	CASSLGPTTSTGNTIYF	TGTGCCAGCAGCTTAGGCCCCACTACGAGTACGGGAAACACCATATATTTT
TRBD1	-	TRBV24-1	TRBJ1-2	CATSDPTGDYGYTF	TGTGCCACCAGTGACCCGACAGGGGACTATGGCTACACCTTC
-	-	TRBV19	TRBJ1-5	CASSIGPGGSNQPQHF	TGTGCCAGTAGTATCGGCCCGGGGGGTAGCAATCAGCCCCAGCATTTT
-	-	TRBV19	TRBJ1-5	CASSTVGGYENQPQHF	TGTGCCAGTAGTACCGTGGGGGGATACGAAAATCAGCCCCAGCATTTT
-	-	TRBV7-2	TRBJ1-1	CASSLGAGENTEAFF	TGTGCCAGCAGCTTAGGAGCAGGGGAGAACACTGAAGCTTTCTTT
-	-	TRBV6-2/TRBV6-3	TRBJ1-2	CASSYFARPHYGYTF	TGTGCCAGCAGTTACTTCGCCAGGCCGCACTATGGCTACACCTTC
TRBD1	-	TRBV30	TRBJ2-3	CAWTGTGHTDTQYF	TGTGCCTGGACGGGGACAGGGCACACAGATACGCAGTATTTT
-	-	TRBV9	TRBJ1-4	CASSGTGLATNEKLFF	TGTGCCAGCAGCGGTACAGGGCTTGCAACTAATGAAAAACTGTTTTTT
-	-	TRBV5-5	TRBJ1-2	CASSLAGVGIGYTF	TGTGCCAGCAGCTTGGCAGGGGTAGGGATTGGCTACACCTTC
-	few	TRBV29-1	TRBJ2-5	CSVVEGLETQYF	TGCAGCGTTGTGGAGGGCCTAGAGACCCAGTACTTC
TRBD1	-	TRBV6-5	TRBJ2-4	CASSYSRQGDIQYF	TGTGCCAGCAGTTACTCGAGACAGGGGGACATTCAGTACTTC
-	-	TRBV3-1/TRBV3-2	TRBJ2-1	CASKFLASDGEQFF	TGTGCCAGCAAGTTTCTAGCTAGCGATGGTGAGCAGTTCTTC
TRBD1	-	TRBV7-2	TRBJ1-5	CASSPRTGVNSNQPQHF	TGTGCCAGCAGCCCGCGGACAGGAGTAAATAGCAATCAGCCCCAGCATTTT
-	-	TRBV18	TRBJ1-6	CASSPTVSSYNSPLHF	TGTGCCAGCTCACCGACAGTTAGCTCCTATAATTCACCCCTCCACTTT
-	few	TRBV19	TRBJ1-5	CASSDKSGQPQHF	TGTGCCAGTAGTGACAAATCAGGGCAGCCCCAGCATTTT
TRBD2	once	TRBV5-1	TRBJ2-5	CASSLVASGGLTQETQYF	TGCGCCAGCAGCTTGGTTGCTAGCGGGGGCCTGACCCAAGAGACCCAGTACTTC
TRBD1	-	TRBV4-3	TRBJ1-1	CASSQPRGTGGAATEAFF	TGCGCCAGCAGCCAACCGCGGGGGACAGGGGGCGCGGCCACTGAAGCTTTCTTT
-	-	TRBV18	TRBJ1-2	CASSPSQGQNNYGYTF	TGTGCCAGCTCACCGTCACAGGGACAAAACAACTATGGCTACACCTTC
TRBD2	-	TRBV12-3/TRBV12-4	TRBJ2-3	CASSSTSVGTQYF	TGTGCCAGCAGTTCCACTAGCGTGGGTACGCAGTATTTT